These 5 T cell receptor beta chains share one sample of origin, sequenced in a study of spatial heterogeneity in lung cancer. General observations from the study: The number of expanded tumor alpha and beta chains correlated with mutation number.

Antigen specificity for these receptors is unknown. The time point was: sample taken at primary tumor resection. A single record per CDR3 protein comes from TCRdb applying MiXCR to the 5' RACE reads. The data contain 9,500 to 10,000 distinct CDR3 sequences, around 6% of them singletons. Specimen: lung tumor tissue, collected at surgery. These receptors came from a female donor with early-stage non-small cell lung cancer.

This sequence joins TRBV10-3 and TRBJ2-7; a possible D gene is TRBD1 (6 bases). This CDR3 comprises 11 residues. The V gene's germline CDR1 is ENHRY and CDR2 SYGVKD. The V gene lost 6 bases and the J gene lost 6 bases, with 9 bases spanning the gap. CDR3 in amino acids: CAISPGVEQYV. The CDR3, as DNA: TGTGCCATCAGCCCAGGGGTCGAGCAGTACGTC.

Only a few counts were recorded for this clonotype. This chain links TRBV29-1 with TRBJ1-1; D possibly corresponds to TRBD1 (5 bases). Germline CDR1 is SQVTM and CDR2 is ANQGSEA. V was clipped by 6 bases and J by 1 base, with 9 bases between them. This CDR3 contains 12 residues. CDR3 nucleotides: TGCAGCGTGGGACGGAAGAACACTGAAGCTTTCTTT. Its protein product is CSVGRKNTEAFF. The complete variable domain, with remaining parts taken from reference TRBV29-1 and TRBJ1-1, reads SAVISQKPSRDICQRGTSLTIQCQVDSQVTMMFWYRQQPGQSLTLIATANQGSEATYESGFVIDKFPISRPNLTFSTLTVSNMSPEDSSIYLCSVGRKNTEAFFGQGTRLTVV.

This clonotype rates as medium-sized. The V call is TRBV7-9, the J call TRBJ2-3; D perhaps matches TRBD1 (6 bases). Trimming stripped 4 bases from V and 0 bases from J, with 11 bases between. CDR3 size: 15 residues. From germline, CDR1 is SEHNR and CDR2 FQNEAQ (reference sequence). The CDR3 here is CASSYPGASTDTQYF. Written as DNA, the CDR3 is TGTGCCAGCAGCTATCCAGGGGCTAGCACAGATACGCAGTATTTT.

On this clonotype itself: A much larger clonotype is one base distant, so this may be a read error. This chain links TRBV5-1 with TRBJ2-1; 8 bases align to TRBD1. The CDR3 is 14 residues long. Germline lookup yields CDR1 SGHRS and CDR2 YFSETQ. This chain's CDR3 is CSSSGDRIYNEQFF. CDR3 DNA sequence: TGCTCCAGTTCGGGGGACAGGATCTACAATGAGCAGTTCTTC.

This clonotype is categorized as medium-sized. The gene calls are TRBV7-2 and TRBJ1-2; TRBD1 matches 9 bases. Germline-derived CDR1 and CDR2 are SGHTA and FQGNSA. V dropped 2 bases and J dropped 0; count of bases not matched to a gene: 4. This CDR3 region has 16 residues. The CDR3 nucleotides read TGTGCCAGCAGCTTACGGACAGGGGAGACTAACTATGGCTACACCTTC. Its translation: CASSLRTGETNYGYTF.